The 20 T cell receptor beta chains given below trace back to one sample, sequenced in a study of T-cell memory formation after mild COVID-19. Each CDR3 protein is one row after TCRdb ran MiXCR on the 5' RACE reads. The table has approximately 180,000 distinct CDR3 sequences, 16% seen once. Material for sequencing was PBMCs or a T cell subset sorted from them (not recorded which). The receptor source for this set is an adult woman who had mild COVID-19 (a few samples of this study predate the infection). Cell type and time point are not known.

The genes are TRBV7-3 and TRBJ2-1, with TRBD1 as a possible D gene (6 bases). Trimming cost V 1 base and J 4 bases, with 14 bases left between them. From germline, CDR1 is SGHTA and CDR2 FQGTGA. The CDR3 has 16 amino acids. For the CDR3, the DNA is TGTGCCAGCAGCTTAAACCCCCGACAGGTTTACAATGAGCAGTTCTTC. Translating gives CASSLNPRQVYNEQFF.

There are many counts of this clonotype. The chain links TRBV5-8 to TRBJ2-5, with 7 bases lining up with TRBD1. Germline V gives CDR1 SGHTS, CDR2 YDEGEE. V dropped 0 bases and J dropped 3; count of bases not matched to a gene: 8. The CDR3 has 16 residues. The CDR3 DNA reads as TGTGCCAGCAGCTTGGGGGCCGGGACAGCAGAAGAGACCCAGTACTTC. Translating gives CASSLGAGTAEETQYF.

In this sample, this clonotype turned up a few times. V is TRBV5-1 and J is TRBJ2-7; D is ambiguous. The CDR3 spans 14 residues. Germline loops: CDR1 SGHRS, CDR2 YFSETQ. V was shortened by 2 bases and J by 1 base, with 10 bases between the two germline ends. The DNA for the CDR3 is TGCGCCAGCAGCTTCACAGAGAGGTCCTACGAGCAGTACTTC. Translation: CASSFTERSYEQYF.

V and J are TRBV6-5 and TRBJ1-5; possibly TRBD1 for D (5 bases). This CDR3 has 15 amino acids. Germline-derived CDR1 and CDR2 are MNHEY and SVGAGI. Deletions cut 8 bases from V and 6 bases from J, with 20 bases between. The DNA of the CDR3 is TGTGCCAGCGGGCCTGGGGGGTTAGGTAGTCAGCCCCAGCATTTT. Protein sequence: CASGPGGLGSQPQHF.

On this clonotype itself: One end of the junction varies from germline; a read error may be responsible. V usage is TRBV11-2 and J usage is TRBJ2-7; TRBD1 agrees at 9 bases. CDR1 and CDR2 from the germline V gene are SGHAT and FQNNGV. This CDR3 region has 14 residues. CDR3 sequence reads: CAGSLDRGSYEQYF. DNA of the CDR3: TGTGCCGGCAGCCTAGACAGGGGGAGCTACGAGCAGTACTTC.

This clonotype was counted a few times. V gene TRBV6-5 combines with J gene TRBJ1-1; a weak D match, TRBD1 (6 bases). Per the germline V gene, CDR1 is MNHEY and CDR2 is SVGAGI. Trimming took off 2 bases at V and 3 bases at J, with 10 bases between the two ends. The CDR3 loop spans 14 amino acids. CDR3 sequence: CASSYARGYTEAFF. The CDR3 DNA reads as TGTGCCAGCAGTTACGCCAGGGGATACACTGAAGCTTTCTTT.

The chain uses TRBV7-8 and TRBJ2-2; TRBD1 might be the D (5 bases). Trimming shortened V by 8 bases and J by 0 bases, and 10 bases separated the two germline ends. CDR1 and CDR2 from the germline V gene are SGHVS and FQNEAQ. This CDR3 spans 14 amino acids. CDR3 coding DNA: TGTGCCAGCGGTACAGGACCGAACACCGGGGAGCTGTTTTTT. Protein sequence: CASGTGPNTGELFF.

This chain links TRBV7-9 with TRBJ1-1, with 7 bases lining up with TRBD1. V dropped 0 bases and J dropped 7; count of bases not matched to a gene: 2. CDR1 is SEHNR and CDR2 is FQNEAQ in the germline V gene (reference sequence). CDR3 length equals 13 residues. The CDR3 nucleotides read TGTGCCAGCAGCTTAGCGCGGGACAGTGAAGCTTTCTTT. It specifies CASSLARDSEAFF.

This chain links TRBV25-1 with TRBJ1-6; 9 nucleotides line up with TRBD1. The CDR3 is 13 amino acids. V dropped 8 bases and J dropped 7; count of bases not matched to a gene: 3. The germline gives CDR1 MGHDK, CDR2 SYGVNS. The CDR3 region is CASLGQGNSPLHF. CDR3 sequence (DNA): TGTGCCAGCCTCGGACAGGGGAATTCACCCCTCCACTTT.

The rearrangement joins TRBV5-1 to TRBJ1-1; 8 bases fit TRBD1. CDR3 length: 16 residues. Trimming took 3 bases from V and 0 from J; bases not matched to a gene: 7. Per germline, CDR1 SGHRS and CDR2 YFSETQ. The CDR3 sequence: CASSSGPGGMNTEAFF. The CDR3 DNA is TGCGCCAGCAGCTCCGGCCCAGGGGGCATGAACACTGAAGCTTTCTTT.

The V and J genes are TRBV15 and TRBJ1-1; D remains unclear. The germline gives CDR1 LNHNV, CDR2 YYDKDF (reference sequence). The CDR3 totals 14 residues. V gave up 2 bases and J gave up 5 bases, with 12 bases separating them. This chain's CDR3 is CATSRSDLGTEAFF. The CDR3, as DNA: TGTGCCACCAGCAGATCGGACCTGGGGACTGAAGCTTTCTTT. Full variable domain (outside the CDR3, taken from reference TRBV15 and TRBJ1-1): DAMVIQNPRYQVTQFGKPVTLSCSQTLNHNVMYWYQQKSSQAPKLLFHYYDKDFNNEADTPDNFQSRRPNTSFCFLDIRSPGLGDTAMYLCATSRSDLGTEAFFGQGTRLTVV.

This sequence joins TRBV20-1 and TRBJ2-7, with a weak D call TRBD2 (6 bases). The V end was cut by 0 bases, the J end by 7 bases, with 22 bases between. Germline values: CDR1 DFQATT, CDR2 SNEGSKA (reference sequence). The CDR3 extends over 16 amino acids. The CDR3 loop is CSARDSRLGLVGEQYF. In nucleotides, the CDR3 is TGCAGTGCTAGAGATAGTCGACTAGGACTTGTGGGGGAGCAGTACTTC.

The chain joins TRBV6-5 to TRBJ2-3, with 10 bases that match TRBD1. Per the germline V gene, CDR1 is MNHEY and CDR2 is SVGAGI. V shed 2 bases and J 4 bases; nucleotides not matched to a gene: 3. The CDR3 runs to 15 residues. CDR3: CASSYATGGPDTQYF. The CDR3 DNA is TGTGCCAGCAGTTACGCGACAGGGGGCCCAGATACGCAGTATTTT.

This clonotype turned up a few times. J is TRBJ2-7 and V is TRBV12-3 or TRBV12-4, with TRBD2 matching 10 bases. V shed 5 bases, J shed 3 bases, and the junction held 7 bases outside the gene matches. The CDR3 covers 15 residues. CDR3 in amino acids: CASSRTGLANYEQYF. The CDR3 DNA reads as TGTGCCAGCAGTCGTACGGGACTAGCGAACTACGAGCAGTACTTC.

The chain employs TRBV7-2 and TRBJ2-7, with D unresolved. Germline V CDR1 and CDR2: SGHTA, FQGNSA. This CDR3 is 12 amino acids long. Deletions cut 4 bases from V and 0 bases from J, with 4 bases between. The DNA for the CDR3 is TGTGCCAGCAGCTGGACCTCCTACGAGCAGTACTTC. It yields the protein CASSWTSYEQYF.

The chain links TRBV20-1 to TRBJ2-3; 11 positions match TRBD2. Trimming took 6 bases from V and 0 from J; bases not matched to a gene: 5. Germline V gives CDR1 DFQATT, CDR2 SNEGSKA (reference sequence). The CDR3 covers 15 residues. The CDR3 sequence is CSARTSGHSTDTQYF. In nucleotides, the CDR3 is TGCAGTGCCCGGACTAGCGGGCACAGCACAGATACGCAGTATTTT.

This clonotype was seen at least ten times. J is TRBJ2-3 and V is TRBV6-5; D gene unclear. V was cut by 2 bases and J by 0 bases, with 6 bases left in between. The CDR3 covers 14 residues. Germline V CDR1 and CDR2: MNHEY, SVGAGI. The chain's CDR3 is CASSYLGSTDTQYF. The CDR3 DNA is TGTGCCAGCAGTTACCTAGGGAGCACAGATACGCAGTATTTT.

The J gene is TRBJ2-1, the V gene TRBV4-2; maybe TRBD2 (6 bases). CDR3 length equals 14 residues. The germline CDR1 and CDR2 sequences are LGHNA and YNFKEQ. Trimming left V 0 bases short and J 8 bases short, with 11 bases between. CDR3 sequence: CASSQDAGTDEQFF. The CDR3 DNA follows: TGTGCCAGCAGCCAAGATGCGGGGACTGATGAGCAGTTCTTC.

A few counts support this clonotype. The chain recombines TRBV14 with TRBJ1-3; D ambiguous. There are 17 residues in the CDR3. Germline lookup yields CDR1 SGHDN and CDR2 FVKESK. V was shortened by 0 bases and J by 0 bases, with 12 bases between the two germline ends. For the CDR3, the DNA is TGTGCCAGCAGCCAAGATCTCGGGTGGTACTCTGGAAACACCATATATTTT. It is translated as CASSQDLGWYSGNTIYF.

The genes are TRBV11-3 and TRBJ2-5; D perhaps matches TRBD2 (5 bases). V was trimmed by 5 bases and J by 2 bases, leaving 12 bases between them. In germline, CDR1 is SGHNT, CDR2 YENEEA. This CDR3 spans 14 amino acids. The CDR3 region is CASSKYTGQETQYF. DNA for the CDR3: TGTGCCAGCAGCAAATACACGGGACAAGAGACCCAGTACTTC.